This T cell receptor (beta chain) was sequenced during a study of control samples from healthy donors and cancer patients. V lost 0 bases, J lost 7 bases, and 13 bases lay in between. The germline gives CDR1 MDHEN, CDR2 SYDVKM. This CDR3 is built from 15 residues. Sequencing used immunoSEQ multiplex PCR; TCRdb keeps in-frame clones, though not all of them. Of around 76,000 clones in the sample, around 90% are singletons; the top ten hold over 8%. This clonotype was sampled from a woman aged 50 to 60 with colorectal cancer. Sequenced sample: PBMCs. This chain uses TRBV28 with TRBJ2-1; D possibly corresponds to TRBD2 (5 bases). CDR3: CASSLWGMTGNEQFF. CDR3 sequence (DNA): TGTGCCAGCAGTTTATGGGGGATGACGGGGAATGAGCAGTTCTTC.